These 17 T cell receptor beta chains came from one sample sequenced in a study of blood T cell repertoires in COVID-19. The table came from immunoSEQ multiplex PCR; TCRdb's copy has only in-frame clones and leaves some out. The repertoire holds 250,000 or so clones, with around 86% as singletons. The material sequenced was peripheral blood. The receptor set was obtained from a man between 40 and 49 years old with active or convalescent COVID-19.

This chain uses TRBV9 with TRBJ2-5; TRBD2 aligns across 7 bases. CDR1 and CDR2 from the germline V gene are SGDLS and YYNGEE. The CDR3 extends over 14 amino acids. V lost 0 bases and J lost 4; bases outside the gene matches: 3. Written as DNA, the CDR3 is TGTGCCAGCAGCGTAGATACGGGGGGAGAGACCCAGTACTTC. Translated: CASSVDTGGETQYF.

The chain links TRBV28 to TRBJ1-5, with TRBD1 matching over 10 bases. There are 15 residues in the CDR3. Looked up from germline, CDR1 is MDHEN and CDR2 is SYDVKM. After removal of 5 bases from V and 7 bases from J, the junction contained 8 bases not matched to a gene. The CDR3 nucleotides are TGTGCCAGCAGTAGTGGGACAGGGGCGAGGCAGCCCCAGCATTTT. Encoded protein: CASSSGTGARQPQHF.

The chain combines TRBV5-5 with TRBJ1-1; D gene uncertain. Germline V lookup: CDR1 SGHKS, CDR2 YYEKEE (reference sequence). This CDR3 contains 12 residues. V dropped 4 bases and J dropped 8 bases, with 12 bases sitting between them. DNA of the CDR3: TGTGCCAGCAGCCGTACTGAGACAGAAGCTTTCTTT. It specifies CASSRTETEAFF. The whole variable domain, filled in from reference TRBV5-5 and TRBJ1-1, reads DAGVTQSPTHLIKTRGQQVTLRCSPISGHKSVSWYQQVLGQGPQFIFQYYEKEERGRGNFPDRFSARQFPNYSSELNVNALLLGDSALYLCASSRTETEAFFGQGTRLTVV.

The chain has TRBV6-5 and TRBJ2-7, with 7 bases matching TRBD1. The V and J ends lost 7 bases and 4 bases, in that order; junction bases with no gene match: 7. The CDR3 loop spans 13 amino acids. The V gene's germline CDR1 is MNHEY and CDR2 SVGAGI. The CDR3 DNA sequence: TGTGCCAGCACCTGGGACAGTCTTTACGAGCAGTACTTC. Residues: CASTWDSLYEQYF.

The chain employs TRBV2 and TRBJ1-2; 7 bases are a match to TRBD1. There are 13 residues in the CDR3. The V segment lost 6 bases and the J segment 8 bases; nucleotides outside the gene matches: 9. CDR1 is SNHLY, CDR2 FYNNEI, per germline. CDR3 bases: TGTGCCAGCAGCGGACAGGAGCCCTCCGGCTACACCTTC. Translated, it gives CASSGQEPSGYTF.

The CDR3 is CAAGAGPTYNEQFF. The CDR3 coding sequence is TGTGCCGCGGGGGCAGGTCCTACCTACAATGAGCAGTTCTTC. The J gene is TRBJ2-1, the V gene TRBV19; a weak D match, TRBD2 (7 bases). V dropped 11 bases and J dropped 2 bases, with 16 bases sitting between them. CDR3 length: 14 amino acids. Germline loops: CDR1 LNHDA, CDR2 SQIVND (reference sequence).

V and J are TRBV7-9 and TRBJ1-2, with 7 bases fitting TRBD1. Per the germline V gene, CDR1 is SEHNR and CDR2 is FQNEAQ (reference sequence). This CDR3 has 18 residues. Trimming cost V 4 bases and J 3 bases; bases outside gene matches: 17. This CDR3 is CASSSRELGQLFDYGYTF. Here the CDR3 DNA reads TGTGCCAGCAGCTCAAGGGAGCTGGGACAGCTTTTTGACTATGGCTACACCTTC.

This chain joins TRBV7-9 and TRBJ1-1; D is undetermined. The CDR3 has 13 residues. Trimming shortened V by 3 bases and J by 5 bases, and 10 bases separated the two germline ends. Per the germline V gene, CDR1 is SEHNR and CDR2 is FQNEAQ (reference sequence). The DNA for the CDR3 is TGTGCCAGCAGCTTTGAGGGTGGAACTGAAGCTTTCTTT. Amino acids: CASSFEGGTEAFF.

The chain links TRBV18 to TRBJ1-3; TRBD1 is a possible D gene (6 bases). CDR1 is KGHSH and CDR2 is LQKENI in the germline V gene. Trimming removed 4 bases at V and 1 base at J, with 14 bases between. The length of the CDR3 is 16 residues. The CDR3 spells CASSLEQGASGNTIYF. The CDR3 nucleotides read TGTGCCAGCTCACTAGAACAGGGTGCGTCTGGAAACACCATATATTTT. Combining the CDR3 with reference TRBV18 and TRBJ1-3 gives the whole variable domain NAGVMQNPRHLVRRRGQEARLRCSPMKGHSHVYWYRQLPEEGLKFMVYLQKENIIDESGMPKERFSAEFPKEGPSILRIQQVVRGDSAAYFCASSLEQGASGNTIYFGEGSWLTVV.

The count of this clone is one. The chain has TRBV7-9 and TRBJ2-7, with TRBD1 as a possible D gene (5 bases). Looked up from germline, CDR1 is SEHNR and CDR2 is FQNEAQ (reference sequence). Trimming removed 1 base at V and 6 bases at J, with 13 bases between. This CDR3 is built from 14 residues. CDR3 sequence reads: CASSLGQGFAEQYF. In DNA form, the CDR3 reads TGTGCCAGCAGCTTAGGTCAGGGATTTGCCGAGCAGTACTTC.

Note on this clone: The identical CDR3 is also encoded by other nucleotide sequences in the sample. CDR3 protein: CASSAGGSNQPQHF. CDR3 bases: TGTGCCAGCAGCGCCGGCGGGAGCAATCAGCCCCAGCATTTT. This chain connects TRBV9 to TRBJ1-5, with D unresolved. With 3 bases removed from V and 1 base from J, the gap between germline ends came to 8 bases. The germline CDR1 and CDR2 sequences are SGDLS and YYNGEE. This CDR3 spans 14 amino acids.

The chain uses TRBV5-6 and TRBJ2-1; 9 positions match TRBD1. J lost 7 bases, V lost 0 bases, and 5 bases had no gene match. This CDR3 region has 15 residues. Germline assignment: CDR1 SGHDT and CDR2 YYEEEE. CDR3 bases: TGTGCCAGCAGCTTGGACAGGGGGCACGTAAATGAGCAGTTCTTC. As protein: CASSLDRGHVNEQFF. The full variable domain, in which reference TRBV5-6 and TRBJ2-1 provide the parts outside the CDR3, is DAGVTQSPTHLIKTRGQQVTLRCSPKSGHDTVSWYQQALGQGPQFIFQYYEEEERQRGNFPDRFSGHQFPNYSSELNVNALLLGDSALYLCASSLDRGHVNEQFFGPGTRLTVL.

The V gene is TRBV7-9, the J gene TRBJ2-3; 10 bases align to TRBD2. Germline lookup yields CDR1 SEHNR and CDR2 FQNEAQ (reference sequence). V was clipped by 5 bases and J by 10 bases; unmatched bases: 18. The CDR3 runs to 17 residues. In nucleotides, the CDR3 is TGTGCCAGCAGCCACGGGACTAGCGAGACCTGGCCCCGGGCGCAGTATTTT. The encoded protein is CASSHGTSETWPRAQYF.

The chain is built from TRBV7-9 and TRBJ1-1; weak D call: TRBD1 (5 bases). The V end lost 6 bases, the J end lost 5 bases, and 10 bases lay between the germline ends. The CDR3 is 12 amino acids. Germline CDR1 reads SEHNR; CDR2 reads FQNEAQ (reference sequence). The CDR3 loop reads CASSLGETEAFF. The CDR3 DNA reads TGTGCCAGCAGTCTAGGGGAAACTGAAGCTTTCTTT.

This chain links TRBV9 with TRBJ2-7; 13 bases line up with TRBD2. V shed 2 bases, J shed 5 bases, and the junction held 10 bases outside the gene matches. Germline CDR1 is SGDLS and CDR2 is YYNGEE. CDR3 length: 17 amino acids. CDR3 residues: CASSVGLAGSTPHEQYF. For the CDR3, the DNA is TGTGCCAGCAGCGTGGGACTAGCGGGATCAACCCCCCACGAGCAGTACTTC.

The chain is built from TRBV7-2 and TRBJ1-1; TRBD1 might be the D (5 bases). Trimming took 1 base from V and 4 from J, leaving 16 bases between them. CDR1 is SGHTA and CDR2 is FQGNSA in the germline V gene. CDR3 length: 16 residues. The CDR3 DNA is TGTGCCAGCAGCTTAGGTTCGATACGGAGGGGCACTGAAGCTTTCTTT. Its protein product is CASSLGSIRRGTEAFF.

This chain's CDR3 is CASSVGGINTGELFF. The CDR3 coding sequence is TGTGCCAGTAGTGTAGGAGGGATTAACACCGGGGAGCTGTTTTTT. The genes are TRBV19 and TRBJ2-2, with TRBD2 as a possible D gene (6 bases). CDR3 length: 15 amino acids. The V and J ends lost 5 bases and 2 bases respectively, with 12 bases between them. Germline CDR1 LNHDA, CDR2 SQIVND (reference sequence).